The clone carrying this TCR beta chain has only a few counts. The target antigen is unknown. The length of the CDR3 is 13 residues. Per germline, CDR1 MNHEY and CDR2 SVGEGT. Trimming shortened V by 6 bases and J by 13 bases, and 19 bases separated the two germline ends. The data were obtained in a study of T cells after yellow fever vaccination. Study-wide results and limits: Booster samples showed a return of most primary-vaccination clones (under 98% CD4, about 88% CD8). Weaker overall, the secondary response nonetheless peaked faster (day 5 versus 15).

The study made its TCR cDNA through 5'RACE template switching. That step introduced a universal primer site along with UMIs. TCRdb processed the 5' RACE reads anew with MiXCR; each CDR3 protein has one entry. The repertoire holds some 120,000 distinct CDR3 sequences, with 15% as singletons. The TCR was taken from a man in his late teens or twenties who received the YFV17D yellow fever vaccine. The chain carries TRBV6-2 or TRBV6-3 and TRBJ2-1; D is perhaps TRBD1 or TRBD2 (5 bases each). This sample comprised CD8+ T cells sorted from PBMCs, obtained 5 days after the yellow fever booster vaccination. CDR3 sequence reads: CASSSTEGSPQFF. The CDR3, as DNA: TGTGCCAGCAGCTCGACCGAGGGGTCCCCCCAGTTCTTC.